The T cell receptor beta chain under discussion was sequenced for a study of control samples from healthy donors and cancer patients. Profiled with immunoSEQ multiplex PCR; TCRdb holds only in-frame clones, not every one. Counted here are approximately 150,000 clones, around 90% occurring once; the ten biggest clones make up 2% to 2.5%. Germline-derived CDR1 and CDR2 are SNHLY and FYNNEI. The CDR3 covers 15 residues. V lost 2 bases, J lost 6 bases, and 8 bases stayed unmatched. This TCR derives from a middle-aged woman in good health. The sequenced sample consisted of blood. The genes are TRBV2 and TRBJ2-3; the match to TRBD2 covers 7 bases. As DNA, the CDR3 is TGTGCCAGCAGTGAATTGTGGGGGGGAGGGGATACGCAGTATTTT. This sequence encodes CASSELWGGGDTQYF.